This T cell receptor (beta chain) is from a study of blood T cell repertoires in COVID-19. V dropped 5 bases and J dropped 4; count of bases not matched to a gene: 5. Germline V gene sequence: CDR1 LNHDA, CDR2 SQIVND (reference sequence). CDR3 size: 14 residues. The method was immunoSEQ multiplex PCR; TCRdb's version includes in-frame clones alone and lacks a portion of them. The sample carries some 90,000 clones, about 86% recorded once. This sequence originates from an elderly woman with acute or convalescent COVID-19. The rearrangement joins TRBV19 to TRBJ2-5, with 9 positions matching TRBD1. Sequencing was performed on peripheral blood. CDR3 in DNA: TGTGCCAGTAGTGCACAGGGGGCGGGAGAGACCCAGTACTTC. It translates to CASSAQGAGETQYF. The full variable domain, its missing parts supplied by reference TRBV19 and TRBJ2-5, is DGGITQSPKYLFRKEGQNVTLSCEQNLNHDAMYWYRQDPGQGLRLIYYSQIVNDFQKGDIAEGYSVSREKKESFPLTVTSAQKNPTAFYLCASSAQGAGETQYFGPGTRLLVL.